Detailed here is one T cell receptor beta chain. Its specificity is not known. This same CDR3 is encoded by further DNA sequences in the sample. This entry comes from a study of a mutant IDH1 vaccine in newly diagnosed glioma. Background on the study: Beginning 4-6 weeks after radiotherapy alone, or with temozolomide cycles, vaccination took place. Patients had received radiotherapy, temozolomide, or both previously, most receiving both. Study findings and constraints: Among top peripheral T cell clonotypes, changes seemed unrelated to pseudoprogression.

The table came from immunoSEQ multiplex PCR; TCRdb's copy has only in-frame clones and leaves some out. The table includes fewer than 70,000 clones, roughly four fifths detected once. The V gene's germline CDR1 is MNHEY and CDR2 SVGAGI. V lost 0 bases, J lost 4 bases, and 10 bases lay in between. The CDR3 is 16 amino acids. Time point described: week 47, end of study. The study gave 300 ug of mutant IDH1 20-mer peptide per vaccine dose, with topical imiquimod. Patients in the study were vaccinated eight times, receiving shots in weeks 1, 3, 5, 7, 11, 15, 19 and 23. This specimen was PBMCs, taken from a glioma patient whose treatment included an IDH1 peptide vaccine. V gene TRBV6-5 combines with J gene TRBJ2-6; the D is unclear. The sequence was collected from a man aged 30 to 45 with glioma. The CDR3 is CASSYSADSGANVLTF. DNA of the CDR3: TGTGCCAGCAGTTACTCTGCAGACTCCGGGGCCAACGTCCTGACTTTC.